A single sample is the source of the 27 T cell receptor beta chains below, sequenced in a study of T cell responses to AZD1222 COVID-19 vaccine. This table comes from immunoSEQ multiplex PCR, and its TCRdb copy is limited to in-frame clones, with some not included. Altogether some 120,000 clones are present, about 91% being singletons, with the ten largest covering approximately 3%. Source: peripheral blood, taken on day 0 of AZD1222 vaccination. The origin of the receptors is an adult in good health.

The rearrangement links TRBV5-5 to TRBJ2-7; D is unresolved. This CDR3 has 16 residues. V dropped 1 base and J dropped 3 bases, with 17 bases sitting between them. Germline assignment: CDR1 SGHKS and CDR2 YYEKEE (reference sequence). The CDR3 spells CASSLRYRTEHYEQYF. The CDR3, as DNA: TGTGCCAGCAGCTTGAGGTATAGGACGGAGCACTACGAGCAGTACTTC. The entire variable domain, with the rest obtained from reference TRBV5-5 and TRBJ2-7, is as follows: DAGVTQSPTHLIKTRGQQVTLRCSPISGHKSVSWYQQVLGQGPQFIFQYYEKEERGRGNFPDRFSARQFPNYSSELNVNALLLGDSALYLCASSLRYRTEHYEQYFGPGTRLTVT.

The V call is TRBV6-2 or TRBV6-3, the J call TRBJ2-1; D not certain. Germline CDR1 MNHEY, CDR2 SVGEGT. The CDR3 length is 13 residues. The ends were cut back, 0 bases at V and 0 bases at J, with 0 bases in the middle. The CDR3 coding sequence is TGTGCCAGCAGTTACTCCTCCTACAATGAGCAGTTCTTC. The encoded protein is CASSYSSYNEQFF.

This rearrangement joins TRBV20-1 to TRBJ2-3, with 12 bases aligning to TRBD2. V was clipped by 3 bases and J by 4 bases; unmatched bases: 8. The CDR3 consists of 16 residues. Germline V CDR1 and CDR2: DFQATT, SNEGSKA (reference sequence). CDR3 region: CSASARLAGEPDTQYF. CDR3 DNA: TGCAGTGCTAGTGCCCGACTAGCGGGAGAACCAGATACGCAGTATTTT.

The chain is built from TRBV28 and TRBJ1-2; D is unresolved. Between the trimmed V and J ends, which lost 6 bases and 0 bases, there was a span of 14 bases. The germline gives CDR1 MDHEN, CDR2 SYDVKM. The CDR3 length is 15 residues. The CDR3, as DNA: TGTGCCAGCAGCCCGTGGGAGGAAACTAACTATGGCTACACCTTC. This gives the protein CASSPWEETNYGYTF.

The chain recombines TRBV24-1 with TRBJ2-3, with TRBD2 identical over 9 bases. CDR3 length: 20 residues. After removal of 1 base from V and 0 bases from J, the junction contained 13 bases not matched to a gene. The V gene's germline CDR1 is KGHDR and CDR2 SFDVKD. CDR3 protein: CATSDFTSGRPFSSTDTQYF. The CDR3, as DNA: TGTGCCACCAGTGATTTTACTAGCGGGCGGCCTTTCTCTAGCACAGATACGCAGTATTTT.

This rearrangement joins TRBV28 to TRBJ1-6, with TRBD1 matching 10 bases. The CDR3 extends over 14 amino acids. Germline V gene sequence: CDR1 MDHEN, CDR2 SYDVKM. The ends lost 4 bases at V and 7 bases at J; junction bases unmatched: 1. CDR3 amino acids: CASSWGQGNSPLHF. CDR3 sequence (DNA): TGTGCCAGCAGTTGGGGACAGGGGAATTCACCCCTCCACTTT. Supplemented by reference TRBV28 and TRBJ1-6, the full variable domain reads DVKVTQSSRYLVKRTGEKVFLECVQDMDHENMFWYRQDPGLGLRLIYFSYDVKMKEKGDIPEGYSVSREKKERFSLILESASTNQTSMYLCASSWGQGNSPLHFGNGTRLTVT.

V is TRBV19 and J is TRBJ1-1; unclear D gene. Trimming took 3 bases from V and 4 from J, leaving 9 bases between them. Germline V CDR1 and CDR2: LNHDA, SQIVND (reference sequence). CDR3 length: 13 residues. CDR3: CASSIGTATEAFF. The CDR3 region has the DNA TGTGCCAGTAGTATCGGAACAGCCACTGAAGCTTTCTTT.

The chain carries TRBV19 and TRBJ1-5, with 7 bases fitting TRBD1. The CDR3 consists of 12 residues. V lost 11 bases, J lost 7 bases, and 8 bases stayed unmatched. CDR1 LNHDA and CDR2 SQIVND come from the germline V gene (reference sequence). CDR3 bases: TGTGCCCTCAGGGGGGGTTACCAGCCCCAGCATTTT. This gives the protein CALRGGYQPQHF.

The chain's CDR3 is CASSLAGSYGYTF. CDR3 in DNA: TGCGCCAGCAGCTTGGCAGGTTCCTATGGCTACACCTTC. The V call is TRBV5-1, the J call TRBJ1-2; D remains unclear. Trimming stripped 0 bases from V and 4 bases from J, with 7 bases between. CDR3 length equals 13 residues. Germline loops: CDR1 SGHRS, CDR2 YFSETQ.

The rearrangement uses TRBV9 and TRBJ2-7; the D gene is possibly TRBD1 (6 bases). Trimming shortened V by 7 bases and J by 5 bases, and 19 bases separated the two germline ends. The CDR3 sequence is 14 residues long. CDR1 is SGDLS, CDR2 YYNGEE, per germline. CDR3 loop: CASAEGVELDEQYF. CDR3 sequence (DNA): TGTGCCAGCGCCGAGGGGGTAGAACTCGACGAGCAGTACTTC.

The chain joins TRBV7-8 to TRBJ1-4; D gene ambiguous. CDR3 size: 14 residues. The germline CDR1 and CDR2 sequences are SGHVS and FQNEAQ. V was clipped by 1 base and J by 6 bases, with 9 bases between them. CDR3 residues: CASSLGVGDEKLFF. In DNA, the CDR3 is TGTGCCAGCAGCTTAGGGGTTGGGGATGAAAAACTGTTTTTT.

CDR3 DNA sequence: TGTGCCAAACCTCCTGGGAGCCACCAAAACTATGGCTACACCTTC. Protein: CAKPPGSHQNYGYTF. The rearrangement uses TRBV19 and TRBJ1-2, with D uncertain. From germline, CDR1 is LNHDA and CDR2 SQIVND (reference sequence). V lost 10 bases, J lost 2 bases, and 20 bases lay in between. This CDR3 comprises 15 residues.

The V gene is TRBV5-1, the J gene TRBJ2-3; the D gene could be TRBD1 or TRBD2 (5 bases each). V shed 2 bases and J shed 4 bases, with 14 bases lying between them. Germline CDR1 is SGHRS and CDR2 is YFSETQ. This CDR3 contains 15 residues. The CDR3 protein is CASSFGGVVSDTQYF. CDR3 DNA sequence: TGCGCCAGCAGCTTTGGGGGAGTTGTTTCAGATACGCAGTATTTT.

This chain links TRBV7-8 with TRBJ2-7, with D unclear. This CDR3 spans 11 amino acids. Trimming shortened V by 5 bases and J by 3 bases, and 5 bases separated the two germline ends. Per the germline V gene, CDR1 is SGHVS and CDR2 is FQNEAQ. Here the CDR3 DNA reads TGTGCCAGCAGCCAATACTACGAGCAGTACTTC. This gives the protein CASSQYYEQYF. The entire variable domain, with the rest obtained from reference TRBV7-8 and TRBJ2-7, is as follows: GAGVSQSPRYKVAKRGQDVALRCDPISGHVSLFWYQQALGQGPEFLTYFQNEAQLDKSGLPSDRFFAERPEGSVSTLKIQRTQQEDSAVYLCASSQYYEQYFGPGTRLTVT.

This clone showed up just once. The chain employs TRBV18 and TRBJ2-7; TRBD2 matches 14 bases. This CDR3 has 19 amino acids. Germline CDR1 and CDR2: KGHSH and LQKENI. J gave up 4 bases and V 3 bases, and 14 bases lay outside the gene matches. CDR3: CASSPWTPGTSGRGYEQYF. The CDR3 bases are TGTGCCAGCTCACCCTGGACCCCCGGGACTAGCGGGAGAGGTTACGAGCAGTACTTC.

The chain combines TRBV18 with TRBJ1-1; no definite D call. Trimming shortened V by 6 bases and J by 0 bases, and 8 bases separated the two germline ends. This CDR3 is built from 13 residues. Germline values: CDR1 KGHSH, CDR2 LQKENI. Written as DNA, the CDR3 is TGTGCCAGCTCGTCCGATGTGAACACTGAAGCTTTCTTT. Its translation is CASSSDVNTEAFF.

The CDR3, as DNA: TGTGCCAGCAGCTTAAGCGGGAGCAGTTACGAGCAGTACTTC. Translation: CASSLSGSSYEQYF. The chain couples TRBV7-9 to TRBJ2-7; 8 positions match TRBD2. Germline V gene sequence: CDR1 SEHNR, CDR2 FQNEAQ (reference sequence). The CDR3 extends over 14 amino acids. The V gene end was trimmed by 2 bases and the J gene end by 4 bases; junction bases not matched to a gene: 4.

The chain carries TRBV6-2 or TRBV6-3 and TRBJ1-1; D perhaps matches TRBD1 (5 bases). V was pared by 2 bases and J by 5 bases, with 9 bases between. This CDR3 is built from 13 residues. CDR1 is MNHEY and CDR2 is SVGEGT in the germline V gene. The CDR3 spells CASSYPGGTEAFF. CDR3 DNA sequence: TGTGCCAGCAGTTACCCGGGGGGAACTGAAGCTTTCTTT.

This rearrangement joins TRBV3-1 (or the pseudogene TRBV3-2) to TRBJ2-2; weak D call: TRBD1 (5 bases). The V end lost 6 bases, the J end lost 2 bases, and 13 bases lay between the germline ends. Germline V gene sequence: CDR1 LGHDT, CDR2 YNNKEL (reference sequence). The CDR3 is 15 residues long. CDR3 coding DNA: TGTGCCAGCAGAAGTACAGGCCCCAACACCGGGGAGCTGTTTTTT. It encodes CASRSTGPNTGELFF.

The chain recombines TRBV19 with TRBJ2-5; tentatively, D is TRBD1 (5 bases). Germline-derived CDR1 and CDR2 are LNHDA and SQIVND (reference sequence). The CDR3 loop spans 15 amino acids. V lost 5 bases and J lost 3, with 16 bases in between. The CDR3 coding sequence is TGTGCCAGTAGTCTTAGGGCAGGGTACGAAGAGACCCAGTACTTC. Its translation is CASSLRAGYEETQYF.

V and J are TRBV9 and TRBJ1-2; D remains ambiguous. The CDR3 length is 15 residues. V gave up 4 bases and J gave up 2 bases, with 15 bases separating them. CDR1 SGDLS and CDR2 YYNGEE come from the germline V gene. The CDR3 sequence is CASSQSRAQNYGYTF. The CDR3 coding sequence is TGTGCCAGCAGCCAAAGTAGGGCACAGAACTATGGCTACACCTTC.

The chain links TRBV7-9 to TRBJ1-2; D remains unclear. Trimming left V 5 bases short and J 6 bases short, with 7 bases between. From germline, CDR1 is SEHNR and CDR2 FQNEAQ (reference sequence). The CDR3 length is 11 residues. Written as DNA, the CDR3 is TGTGCCAGCAGCCCGGGTAATGGCTACACCTTC. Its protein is CASSPGNGYTF.

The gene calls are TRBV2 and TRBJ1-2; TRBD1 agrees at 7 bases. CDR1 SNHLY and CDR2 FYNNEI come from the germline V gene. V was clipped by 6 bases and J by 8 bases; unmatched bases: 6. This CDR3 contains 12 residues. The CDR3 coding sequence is TGTGCCAGCAGGGTCGACAGGGAGGGCTACACCTTC. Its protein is CASRVDREGYTF.

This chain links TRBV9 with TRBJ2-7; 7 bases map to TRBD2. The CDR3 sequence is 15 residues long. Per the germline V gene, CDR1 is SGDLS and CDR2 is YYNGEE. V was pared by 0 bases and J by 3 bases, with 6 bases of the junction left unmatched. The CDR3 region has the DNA TGTGCCAGCAGCGTAGATCCTAGCGGTAACTACGAGCAGTACTTC. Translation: CASSVDPSGNYEQYF.

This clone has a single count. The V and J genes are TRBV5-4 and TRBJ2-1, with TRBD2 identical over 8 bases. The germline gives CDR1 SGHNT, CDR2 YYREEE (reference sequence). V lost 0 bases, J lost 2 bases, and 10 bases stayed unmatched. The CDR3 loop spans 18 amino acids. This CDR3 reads CASSLAWDGSGTYNEQFF. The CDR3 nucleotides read TGTGCCAGCAGCTTGGCCTGGGATGGTAGCGGGACCTACAATGAGCAGTTCTTC.

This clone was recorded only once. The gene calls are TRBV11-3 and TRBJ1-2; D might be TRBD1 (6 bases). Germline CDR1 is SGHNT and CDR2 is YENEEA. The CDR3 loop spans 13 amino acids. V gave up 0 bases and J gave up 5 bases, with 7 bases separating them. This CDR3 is CASSLEGGYGYTF. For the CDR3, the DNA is TGTGCCAGCAGCTTAGAAGGGGGATATGGCTACACCTTC.

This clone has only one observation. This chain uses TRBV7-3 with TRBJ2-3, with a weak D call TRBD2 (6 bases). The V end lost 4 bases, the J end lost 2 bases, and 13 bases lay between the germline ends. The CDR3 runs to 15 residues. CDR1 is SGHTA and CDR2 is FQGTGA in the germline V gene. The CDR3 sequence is CASSSGTGVTDTQYF. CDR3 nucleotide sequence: TGTGCCAGCAGCTCCGGGACGGGGGTCACAGATACGCAGTATTTT.